Shown below are 28 T cell receptor beta chains from a single sample sequenced in a study of human T cells and chemical hapten exposure. TCRdb reprocessed the RACE reads via MiXCR and lists one record per CDR3 protein. The table lists about 160,000 distinct CDR3 sequences, around a quarter of them singletons, with under 2.5% in the top ten. Time point meaning: patch test 3, about 24 weeks after DPC sensitization. Noted treatment: therapeutic diphenylcyclopropenone sensitization with weekly scalp DPC. The sequencing used whole blood, collected in connection with sensitization to the hapten diphenylcyclopropenone (DPC). These TCRs come from a woman under 30 with alopecia areata. Some clones in this sample may be carry-over from other donors' samples.

There are a few counts of this clonotype. The gene calls are TRBV7-2 and TRBJ2-1, with TRBD1 matching 9 bases. This CDR3 has 12 amino acids. The ends lost 5 bases at V and 12 bases at J; junction bases unmatched: 5. Looked up from germline, CDR1 is SGHTA and CDR2 is FQGNSA. The CDR3 spells CASSPDRGGQFF. The CDR3 DNA follows: TGTGCCAGCAGCCCGGACAGGGGAGGGCAGTTCTTC.

The chain has TRBV20-1 and TRBJ2-3; perhaps TRBD2 as D (5 bases). V lost 1 base and J 1 base, leaving 6 bases between the germline ends. The CDR3 length is 13 residues. The V gene's germline CDR1 is DFQATT and CDR2 SNEGSKA (reference sequence). In DNA form, the CDR3 reads TGCAGTGCTAGAGTCGGGGGCACAGATACGCAGTATTTT. Translating gives CSARVGGTDTQYF.

V and J are TRBV6-2 or TRBV6-3 and TRBJ2-5, with D possibly TRBD2 on 6 matching bases. Germline values: CDR1 MNHEY, CDR2 SVGEGT. The CDR3 covers 15 residues. The V end was cut by 4 bases, the J end by 0 bases, with 12 bases between. The DNA of the CDR3 is TGTGCCAGCAGTTGGGACTGGACGTACCAAGAGACCCAGTACTTC. Amino acid sequence: CASSWDWTYQETQYF.

This clonotype was seen a few times. The chain has TRBV4-1 and TRBJ1-1, with 7 bases identical to TRBD1. The ends lost 3 bases at V and 5 bases at J; junction bases unmatched: 6. Germline CDR1 is MGHRA and CDR2 is YSYEKL. This CDR3 comprises 14 residues. DNA of the CDR3: TGCGCCAGCAGCCAGAATTACAGGGGAACTGAAGCTTTCTTT. This sequence encodes CASSQNYRGTEAFF.

This clonotype was observed a few times. The chain links TRBV11-2 to TRBJ1-3, with 9 bases fitting TRBD1. The V gene's germline CDR1 is SGHAT and CDR2 FQNNGV. The CDR3 extends over 17 amino acids. The V segment lost 4 bases and the J segment 6 bases; nucleotides outside the gene matches: 13. CDR3 coding DNA: TGTGCCAGCAGCTCCCCCGCCGGGACAGGGACAGAAAACACCATATATTTT. It codes for CASSSPAGTGTENTIYF.

The chain links TRBV29-1 to TRBJ2-2; D gene uncertain. Trimming shortened V by 4 bases and J by 0 bases, and 9 bases separated the two germline ends. There are 14 residues in the CDR3. From germline, CDR1 is SQVTM and CDR2 ANQGSEA. CDR3 DNA sequence: TGCAGCGTTGTTGGGGATCCGAACACCGGGGAGCTGTTTTTT. Amino acid sequence: CSVVGDPNTGELFF.

This sequence joins TRBV20-1 and TRBJ2-3; maybe TRBD2 (7 bases). Per the germline V gene, CDR1 is DFQATT and CDR2 is SNEGSKA (reference sequence). The V end was cut by 5 bases, the J end by 8 bases, with 29 bases between. The CDR3 consists of 17 residues. Here the CDR3 DNA reads TGCAGTGCTCAGGAGTTTGGCAGGGGAGGGGACCAGGTTACGCAGTATTTT. This sequence encodes CSAQEFGRGGDQVTQYF.

The J gene is TRBJ2-5, the V gene TRBV12-3 or TRBV12-4; tentatively, D is TRBD1 or TRBD2 (6 bases each). This CDR3 contains 15 residues. V lost 3 bases and J 0 bases, leaving 11 bases between the germline ends. The CDR3 here is CASSLWGANQETQYF. The CDR3 bases are TGTGCCAGCAGTTTGTGGGGGGCAAACCAAGAGACCCAGTACTTC.

The rearrangement links TRBV4-3 to TRBJ1-1; a weak D match, TRBD1 (5 bases). Trimming cost V 4 bases and J 4 bases, with 10 bases left between them. The germline CDR1 and CDR2 sequences are LGHNA and YSLEER. This CDR3 is built from 13 residues. DNA of the CDR3: TGCGCCAGCAGCCTAGGGGTTTTCACTGAAGCTTTCTTT. Translating gives CASSLGVFTEAFF.

This clonotype was found a few times. This sequence joins TRBV6-6 and TRBJ2-1, with 9 bases matching TRBD2. Germline assignment: CDR1 MNHNY and CDR2 SVGAGI (reference sequence). Losses at the gene ends were 6 bases for V and 8 bases for J; bases not matched to a gene: 2. This CDR3 comprises 12 residues. CDR3 bases: TGTGCCAGCAGAAGGACTAGCGATGAGCAGTTCTTC. It translates to CASRRTSDEQFF.

V and J are TRBV4-3 and TRBJ2-2, with TRBD1 matching 9 bases. Germline V lookup: CDR1 LGHNA, CDR2 YSLEER. V dropped 3 bases and J dropped 3; count of bases not matched to a gene: 2. The CDR3 has 15 amino acids. DNA of the CDR3: TGCGCCAGCAGCCACTGGACAGGGGACACCGGGGAGCTGTTTTTT. This encodes CASSHWTGDTGELFF.

A few counts support this clonotype. The chain recombines TRBV29-1 with TRBJ1-2; D unclear. The CDR3 runs to 12 residues. Germline loops: CDR1 SQVTM, CDR2 ANQGSEA. V was pared by 0 bases and J by 8 bases, with 10 bases between. The chain's CDR3 is CSVEDHGWGYTF. CDR3 nucleotide sequence: TGCAGCGTTGAAGATCACGGATGGGGCTACACCTTC.

This clonotype came up many times. In DNA form, the CDR3 reads TGCAGCGTCCCCATTGTGGCAGGGGCGGGTAGAGCCTACGAGCAGTACTTC. The encoded protein is CSVPIVAGAGRAYEQYF. This sequence joins TRBV29-1 and TRBJ2-7; TRBD1 is a possible D gene (6 bases). The V gene lost 6 bases and the J gene lost 2 bases, with 26 bases spanning the gap. This CDR3 contains 17 residues. Germline lookup yields CDR1 SQVTM and CDR2 ANQGSEA.

The chain couples TRBV5-1 to TRBJ1-4, with TRBD1 matching over 7 bases. V shed 4 bases, J shed 7 bases, and the junction held 7 bases outside the gene matches. The CDR3 runs to 14 residues. Germline V CDR1 and CDR2: SGHRS, YFSETQ. The CDR3 spells CASSPRGTAEKLFF. Here the CDR3 DNA reads TGCGCCAGCAGCCCGAGGGGGACAGCTGAAAAACTGTTTTTT.

This clonotype was found a few times. The chain has TRBV20-1 and TRBJ1-2, with a tentative D call TRBD1 (5 bases). This CDR3 comprises 14 residues. The V and J ends lost 0 bases and 4 bases respectively, with 12 bases between them. Germline V CDR1 and CDR2: DFQATT, SNEGSKA (reference sequence). The CDR3 nucleotides read TGCAGTGCTAGAGATGCGACAGACCCCTATGGCTACACCTTC. Amino acid sequence: CSARDATDPYGYTF.

CDR3 protein: CASTGITDTQYF. CDR3 coding DNA: TGCGCCAGCACCGGAATCACAGATACGCAGTATTTT. The V gene is TRBV5-1, the J gene TRBJ2-3, with D hard to call. The CDR3 totals 12 residues. V dropped 6 bases and J dropped 2 bases, with 7 bases sitting between them. The V gene's germline CDR1 is SGHRS and CDR2 YFSETQ.

This clonotype appeared a few times. V is TRBV5-1 and J is TRBJ2-7; 16 bases agree with TRBD2. Germline values: CDR1 SGHRS, CDR2 YFSETQ. The V gene end was trimmed by 4 bases and the J gene end by 4 bases; junction bases not matched to a gene: 8. The CDR3 has 17 residues. The CDR3 nucleotides read TGCGCCAGCAGCGCGGGACTAGCGGGAGGGCCTTTATACGAGCAGTACTTC. It is translated as CASSAGLAGGPLYEQYF.

The chain recombines TRBV11-1 with TRBJ2-1; 7 bases line up with TRBD1. CDR3 length equals 14 residues. Germline V lookup: CDR1 SGHAT, CDR2 FQDESV (reference sequence). Trimming at V came to 11 bases and at J to 4 bases, leaving 11 bases not matched to a gene. CDR3 DNA: TGTGCCGGCCAGACAGGGACCAGGTACAATGAGCAGTTCTTC. Its protein is CAGQTGTRYNEQFF.

The V call is TRBV7-2, the J call TRBJ2-7; D is undetermined. Trimming pared 2 bases from V and 6 bases from J, leaving 14 bases between. This CDR3 region has 14 residues. Germline-derived CDR1 and CDR2 are SGHTA and FQGNSA. DNA of the CDR3: TGTGCCAGCAGCTTATCTAGGGATTATCTCGAGCAGTACTTC. This codes for CASSLSRDYLEQYF.

This clonotype was counted many times. The V and J genes are TRBV4-1 and TRBJ1-5; D is ambiguous. V shed 5 bases and J shed 0 bases, with 11 bases lying between them. CDR3 length equals 15 residues. Germline V gene data show CDR1 as MGHRA and CDR2 as YSYEKL. The CDR3 spells CASSSSSISNQPQHF. In DNA form, the CDR3 reads TGCGCCAGCAGCAGCAGCTCGATTAGCAATCAGCCCCAGCATTTT.

The J gene is TRBJ2-4, the V gene TRBV7-8; weak D call: TRBD2 (5 bases). CDR3 length: 13 amino acids. Per germline, CDR1 SGHVS and CDR2 FQNEAQ. V was shortened by 1 base and J by 10 bases, with 11 bases between the two germline ends. In nucleotides, the CDR3 is TGTGCCAGCAGCTTAGGGGAACCGGGGATTCAGTACTTC. Translating it yields CASSLGEPGIQYF.

This chain links TRBV4-3 with TRBJ2-7; TRBD1 aligns across 10 bases. J gave up 0 bases and V 0 bases, and 11 bases lay outside the gene matches. This CDR3 is built from 19 residues. Germline V gene sequence: CDR1 LGHNA, CDR2 YSLEER. The CDR3 protein is CASSQDYSPGQGTSYEQYF. The CDR3 DNA follows: TGCGCCAGCAGCCAAGATTATTCCCCGGGACAGGGGACCTCCTACGAGCAGTACTTC.

V gene TRBV4-2 combines with J gene TRBJ1-5, with 7 bases fitting TRBD1. The V gene's germline CDR1 is LGHNA and CDR2 YNFKEQ. The V and J ends lost 0 bases and 6 bases, in that order; junction bases with no gene match: 11. The CDR3 is made up of 17 amino acids. DNA of the CDR3: TGTGCCAGCAGCCAAGAGTGGGGCACAGGGGTACGTCAGCCCCAGCATTTT. Translation: CASSQEWGTGVRQPQHF.

This clonotype was detected only a few times. The chain recombines TRBV20-1 with TRBJ1-4, with D unresolved. This CDR3 spans 12 amino acids. Trimming pared 6 bases from V and 8 bases from J, leaving 13 bases between. Germline V gives CDR1 DFQATT, CDR2 SNEGSKA (reference sequence). CDR3 in DNA: TGCAGTGCGGGCGAGGTTAGGGAAAAACTGTTTTTT. Protein product: CSAGEVREKLFF.

The chain links TRBV29-1 to TRBJ2-3; no clear D gene. Germline CDR1 SQVTM, CDR2 ANQGSEA. The CDR3 consists of 12 residues. The CDR3 region is CSTWTGLDTQYF. The CDR3 DNA follows: TGCAGTACCTGGACCGGTTTGGATACGCAGTATTTT.

The gene calls are TRBV7-9 and TRBJ1-4, with 9 bases identical to TRBD1. Germline CDR1 SEHNR, CDR2 FQNEAQ (reference sequence). CDR3 length: 16 amino acids. The J segment lost 4 bases and the V segment lost 5 bases, leaving 8 bases of the junction unmatched. The CDR3 sequence is CASSPGQGPDNEKLFF. The CDR3 DNA is TGTGCCAGCAGCCCGGGACAGGGACCAGATAATGAAAAACTGTTTTTT.

The gene calls are TRBV18 and TRBJ2-7; tentatively, D is TRBD2 (6 bases). CDR1 and CDR2 from the germline V gene are KGHSH and LQKENI. The CDR3 contains 14 residues. V was clipped by 6 bases and J by 5 bases, with 17 bases between them. The CDR3, as DNA: TGTGCCAGCTCCTTTTCTACCGGGGGAAACGAGCAGTACTTC. Its protein is CASSFSTGGNEQYF.

The gene calls are TRBV29-1 and TRBJ2-3; TRBD2 agrees at 13 bases. CDR3 length equals 15 residues. V was clipped by 7 bases and J by 2 bases; unmatched bases: 6. The germline gives CDR1 SQVTM, CDR2 ANQGSEA. CDR3: CSAGTSGALTDTQYF. In nucleotides, the CDR3 is TGCAGCGCAGGGACTAGCGGGGCACTCACAGATACGCAGTATTTT.